The following is a T cell receptor (beta chain) sequence with its context. What it binds is not known. This entry is derived from a study of STAT3 mutations in large granular lymphocyte leukemia. Study observations and caveats: Sampling intervals varied between patients and samples. Every T-cell large granular lymphocyte leukemia patient had at least one immunodominant TCR beta clonotype.

The protocol was immunoSEQ multiplex PCR, while the TCRdb copy is restricted to in-frame clones and leaves out a portion. This table has about 12,000 clones, roughly 80% appearing once. This receptor was taken from a man aged 55 to 70 with T-cell large granular lymphocyte leukemia. Some clones in this sample may be carry-over from other donors' samples. Source material: peripheral blood mononuclear cells.

CDR3 sequence (DNA): TGTGCCAGCAGCCGGACAGGCTCCTACGAGCAGTACTTC. Translation: CASSRTGSYEQYF. This chain links TRBV5-4 with TRBJ2-7, with 7 bases lining up with TRBD1. V shed 4 bases and J 0 bases; nucleotides not matched to a gene: 1. In germline, CDR1 is SGHNT, CDR2 YYREEE (reference sequence). The CDR3 runs 13 residues.